This record concerns one T cell receptor beta chain sequence. The data stem from a study of cytomegalovirus exposure and HLA in healthy donors. Per the germline V gene, CDR1 is SGDLS and CDR2 is YYNGEE. The CDR3 spans 14 residues. V dropped 0 bases and J dropped 4; count of bases not matched to a gene: 2. PCR primers comprised 60 Vbeta and 13 Jbeta primers. This table comes from immunoSEQ multiplex PCR, and its TCRdb copy is limited to in-frame clones, with some not included. This table lists about 92,000 clones. Sequencing was performed on PBMCs. The clonotype comes from a man aged 50 or older in good health and CMV-seropositive. The chain employs TRBV9 and TRBJ2-5; TRBD1 matches 8 bases. The CDR3 sequence is CASSVGDRSETQYF. The DNA for the CDR3 is TGTGCCAGCAGCGTAGGGGACAGGTCAGAGACCCAGTACTTC.